The TCR beta chain under discussion was sequenced for a study of molecular identifiers for immune sequencing clone quantification. With RNA at 10%, 30% or 50%, naive CD8 libraries came from roughly 18,000 to 920,000 sorted cells. The CD8+CD4-CCR7+CD45RA+ phenotype defined the sorted naive CD8 T cells. The V gene lost 6 bases and the J gene lost 2 bases, with 14 bases spanning the gap. Germline CDR1 reads MNHEY; CDR2 reads SMNVEV (reference sequence). The CDR3 spans 14 residues. Previously published methods and listed TCR primers were used for the bulk TCR libraries. TCRdb re-analysed the PCR reads in MiXCR, keeping a single row per CDR3 protein. This table has some 320,000 distinct CDR3 sequences, roughly 23% appearing once.

The TCR originated in a human donor in good health. Some libraries in this study had Jurkat cell RNA spiked in. The specimen sequenced was naive CD8+ T cells from blood, with Jurkat cell RNA spiked in. The subset here: FACS-sorted CD8+CD4-CCR7+CD45RA+ naive T cells. This sequence joins TRBV27 and TRBJ2-7; D uncertain. CDR3 loop: CASSLLTSPYEQYF. The DNA for the CDR3 is TGTGCCAGCAGCCTACTAACTTCCCCCTACGAGCAGTACTTC.